This T cell receptor (beta chain) was recorded in a study of T-cell reconstitution after alpha-beta-depleted transplantation in children. Regarding the study as a whole: The origin of alpha-beta T cells about two months after transplant was reportedly several hundred expanded graft clones. A year post-transplant, T-cell counts and diversity derived mostly from newly produced T cells. It was surviving recipient T cells and thymic progenitors that gave some patients high TCRbeta diversity at day 60.

This CDR3 has 15 amino acids. V shed 3 bases and J 5 bases; nucleotides not matched to a gene: 8. CDR1 SGDLS and CDR2 YYNGEE come from the germline V gene. For TCRbeta, the library was prepared with unique molecular identifiers. TCRdb re-called the PCR reads through MiXCR, storing one row per CDR3 protein. The sample shows about 980,000 distinct CDR3 sequences, about 29% of them seen only once. In its sample, this clonotype was seen a few times. The target antigen is unknown. This rearrangement joins TRBV9 to TRBJ2-1; 7 bases are shared with TRBD1. The sequence derives from a boy younger than two who had a stem cell transplant for SCID, so the T cells may come from the graft donor. The specimen was PBMCs, mostly from graft donor cells, collected 360 days after TCRalphabeta/CD19-depleted stem cell transplant. CDR3 in amino acids: CASSAQTGSHNEQFF. Here the CDR3 DNA reads TGTGCCAGCAGCGCCCAGACAGGGTCCCACAATGAGCAGTTCTTC.